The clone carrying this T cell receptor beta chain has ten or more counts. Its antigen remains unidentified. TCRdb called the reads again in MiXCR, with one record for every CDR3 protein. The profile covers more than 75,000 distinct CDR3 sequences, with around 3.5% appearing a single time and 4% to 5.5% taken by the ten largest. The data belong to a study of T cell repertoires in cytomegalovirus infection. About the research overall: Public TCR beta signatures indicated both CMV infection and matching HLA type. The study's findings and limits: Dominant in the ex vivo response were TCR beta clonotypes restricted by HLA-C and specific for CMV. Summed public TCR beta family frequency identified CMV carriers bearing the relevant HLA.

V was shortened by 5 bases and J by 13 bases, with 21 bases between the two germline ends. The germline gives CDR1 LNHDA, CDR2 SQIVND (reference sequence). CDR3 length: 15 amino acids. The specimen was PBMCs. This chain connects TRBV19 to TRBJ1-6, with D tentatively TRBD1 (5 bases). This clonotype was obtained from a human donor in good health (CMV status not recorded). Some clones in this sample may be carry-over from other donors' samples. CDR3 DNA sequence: TGTGCCAGTAGTCAACCGGGACTACCCGATCGGCCCCTCCACTTT. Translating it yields CASSQPGLPDRPLHF.